Listed below are T cell receptor beta chains from one sample, sequenced in a study of cytomegalovirus exposure and HLA in healthy donors. Profiled with immunoSEQ multiplex PCR; TCRdb holds only in-frame clones, not every one. The top ten hold approximately 2.3% of the sample, which has tens of thousands of clones, more than 70% seen once. The sequencing input was PBMCs. All receptors come from a man aged 40-49 years in good health and CMV-seronegative. CDR3s include the opening cysteine and the closing phenylalanine or tryptophan. The D gene is left open where the match is weak. Clone size is given for some rows only: seen once, a few or many times, or a class if the clone is expanded.

d_call,j_call,v_call,cdr3_length,clone_size,cdr3_nt,cdr3_aa
.,TRBJ2-1,TRBV15,16,.,TGTGCCACCAGCAGAGTGGGCAGCATCACCTACAATGAGCAGTTCTTC,CATSRVGSITYNEQFF
TRBD1,TRBJ1-5,TRBV19,15,.,TGTGCCAGTAGTCGCTACAGGGGGACCAATCAGCCCCAGCATTTT,CASSRYRGTNQPQHF
.,TRBJ1-1,TRBV20-1,11,.,TGCAGTGCTAGACCCGACACTGAAGCTTTCTTT,CSARPDTEAFF
TRBD1,TRBJ1-1,TRBV4-2,14,.,TGTGCCAGCAGCTTAAATACAGGGGGCACTGAAGCTTTCTTT,CASSLNTGGTEAFF
TRBD2,TRBJ2-3,TRBV6-1,15,once,TGTGCCAGCAGTGAAGTTGGGGGGGGCACAGATACGCAGTATTTT,CASSEVGGGTDTQYF
TRBD1,TRBJ1-2,TRBV9,17,.,TGTGCCAGCAGCGCGGCCGCAGGGGGTACAACTAACTATGGCTACACCTTC,CASSAAAGGTTNYGYTF
TRBD2,TRBJ2-1,TRBV27,16,.,TGTGCCAGCAGTCCCTTCGGACTAGCGGAATACAATGAGCAGTTCTTC,CASSPFGLAEYNEQFF
.,TRBJ2-1,TRBV5-1,14,.,TGCGCCAGCAGTTCTCAGGACCCCCGGGAGAGAGAGTTCTTC,CASSSQDPREREFF
TRBD2,TRBJ2-1,TRBV7-2,15,.,TGTGCCAGCAGCTTACTAGCGGGAGGATTCAATGAGCAGTTCTTC,CASSLLAGGFNEQFF
TRBD1,TRBJ1-1,TRBV6-6,14,.,TGTGCCAGCAGTCCCGAGGGACAGGCATTTGAAGCTTTCTTT,CASSPEGQAFEAFF
TRBD2,TRBJ2-1,TRBV19,18,.,TGTGCCAGTAGTCCTAAGGGACTAGCGGGGCACTCCTACAATGAGCAGTTCTTC,CASSPKGLAGHSYNEQFF
TRBD1,TRBJ1-4,TRBV5-4,15,.,TGTGCCAGCAGTTGGCAGGGGGCGCCGAGTGAAAAACTGTTTTTT,CASSWQGAPSEKLFF
TRBD1,TRBJ2-7,TRBV27,14,.,TGTGCCAGCAGACCGGGACAGATACCCTACGAGCAGTACTTC,CASRPGQIPYEQYF
TRBD2,TRBJ2-5,TRBV6-1,16,.,TGTGCCAGCAGTGATTCTCTTAGCGGGAGGGAGGAGACCCAGTACTTC,CASSDSLSGREETQYF
TRBD2,TRBJ2-7,TRBV27,17,.,TGTGCCAGCAGTTCCTTGACTAGCGGGAGGGCCTTCCACGAGCAGTACTTC,CASSSLTSGRAFHEQYF
.,TRBJ1-4,TRBV19,17,.,TGTGCCAGTAGTACGTACCGGGACACTTCAACTAATGAAAAACTGTTTTTT,CASSTYRDTSTNEKLFF
TRBD2,TRBJ2-3,TRBV28,14,.,TGTGCCAGCAGCCCTGGGACTAGTAGAGATACGCAGTATTTT,CASSPGTSRDTQYF
TRBD1,TRBJ2-7,TRBV9,14,.,TGTGCCAGCAGCCCTCAGACAGGGGGCTACGAGCAGTACTTC,CASSPQTGGYEQYF
TRBD1,TRBJ2-7,TRBV7-9,15,.,TGTGCCAGCAGCTCCAGAGCGGACAGGGACCACGAGCAGTACTTC,CASSSRADRDHEQYF
TRBD2,TRBJ2-5,TRBV7-3,16,.,TGTGCCAGCAGCCCCGGACTAGCGGGGGGGCTAGAGACCCAGTACTTC,CASSPGLAGGLETQYF
.,TRBJ1-1,TRBV7-6,17,.,TGTGCCAGCACCCTCGGGGAGGCCAGGTACATGAACACTGAAGCTTTCTTT,CASTLGEARYMNTEAFF
.,TRBJ2-3,TRBV5-1,14,.,TGCGCCAGCAGCTTAGGAGGCGTCACAGATACGCAGTATTTT,CASSLGGVTDTQYF
.,TRBJ2-5,TRBV18,11,.,TGTGCCAGCTCACCCGGAGAGGCCCAGTACTTC,CASSPGEAQYF
TRBD1,TRBJ1-5,TRBV5-6,14,.,TGTGCCAGCAGAAAGGACAGGGGGATTCAGCCCCAGCATTTT,CASRKDRGIQPQHF
TRBD2,TRBJ2-5,TRBV10-2,14,.,TGCGCCAGCAGTGAGTGGGAGGGGCAAGAGACCCAGTACTTC,CASSEWEGQETQYF
.,TRBJ2-5,TRBV7-2,15,.,TGTGCCAGCAGCCTCCCTAGGCCCCTCCAAGAGACCCAGTACTTC,CASSLPRPLQETQYF
.,TRBJ1-6,TRBV21-1,16,.,TGTGCCAGCAGCAAATCTTGGACAGGACCTAATTCACCCCTCCACTTT,CASSKSWTGPNSPLHF
TRBD2,TRBJ2-5,TRBV2,17,.,TGTGCCAGCAGTGAAAGGGTACTAGCGGGAGGAGGAGAGACCCAGTACTTC,CASSERVLAGGGETQYF